The 6 T cell receptor beta chains given below trace back to one sample, sequenced in a study of T cell repertoires in cytomegalovirus infection. No antigen has been assigned to these receptors. TCRdb reprocessed the reads with MiXCR, giving one entry per CDR3 protein. This table holds about 52,000 distinct CDR3 sequences, roughly a fifth found once. The starting material was CD8+ T cells from cultured PBMCs, obtained from culture after CMV antigen stimulation. These receptor sequences come from a human donor in good health (CMV status not recorded). Some clones in this sample may be carry-over from other donors' samples.

The table lists this clonotype with a few counts. The genes are TRBV7-2 and TRBJ1-4; 9 bases agree with TRBD1. The CDR3 extends over 16 amino acids. V lost 5 bases, J lost 6 bases, and 10 bases stayed unmatched. CDR1 and CDR2 (germline): SGHTA, FQGNSA. CDR3 nucleotide sequence: TGTGCCAGCAGCCCCCTTCACAGGGGGCAGGATGAAAAACTGTTTTTT. Translating gives CASSPLHRGQDEKLFF.

CDR3 nucleotide sequence: TGTGCCAGCAGTCATATAGACACTGAAGCTTTCTTT. Translated, it gives CASSHIDTEAFF. The chain has TRBV11-2 and TRBJ1-1; D is uncertain. V was shortened by 6 bases and J by 3 bases, with 8 bases between the two germline ends. The CDR3 is 12 residues long. Germline V lookup: CDR1 SGHAT, CDR2 FQNNGV.

The chain is built from TRBV7-6 and TRBJ2-5; possible D gene TRBD1, 7 bases. The V gene's germline CDR1 is SGHVS and CDR2 FNYEAQ. The CDR3 consists of 14 residues. V gave up 5 bases and J gave up 5 bases, with 15 bases separating them. CDR3 sequence (DNA): TGTGCCAGCAGCCGAACAGGGGCGGGGGAGACCCAGTACTTC. The encoded protein is CASSRTGAGETQYF.

The CDR3 DNA reads TGTGCCAGCAGCTCGGACAGGGGGTATTCACCCCTCCACTTT. Its translation is CASSSDRGYSPLHF. The genes are TRBV7-2 and TRBJ1-6, with 10 bases that match TRBD1. V lost 4 bases and J lost 8; bases outside the gene matches: 2. The length of the CDR3 is 14 residues. Looked up from germline, CDR1 is SGHTA and CDR2 is FQGNSA. The full variable domain, completed using reference TRBV7-2 and TRBJ1-6, is GAGVSQSPSNKVTEKGKDVELRCDPISGHTALYWYRQSLGQGLEFLIYFQGNSAPDKSGLPSDRFSAERTGGSVSTLTIQRTQQEDSAVYLCASSSDRGYSPLHFGNGTRLTVT.

The chain combines TRBV19 with TRBJ2-1, with 10 bases identical to TRBD2. The trim removed 5 bases at V and 2 bases at J, leaving 9 bases unmatched. This CDR3 spans 17 amino acids. Germline CDR1 LNHDA, CDR2 SQIVND (reference sequence). The CDR3 spells CASSPNQRGGTYNEQFF. CDR3 DNA sequence: TGTGCCAGTAGTCCTAACCAGCGGGGGGGTACCTACAATGAGCAGTTCTTC.

There are a few counts of this clonotype. The chain joins TRBV4-1 to TRBJ2-1, with TRBD2 identical over 8 bases. The V gene's germline CDR1 is MGHRA and CDR2 YSYEKL. V dropped 2 bases and J dropped 1; count of bases not matched to a gene: 7. This CDR3 comprises 17 residues. CDR3 sequence: CASSQTTGGGSYNEQFF. The DNA for the CDR3 is TGCGCCAGCAGCCAAACAACGGGCGGGGGGTCCTACAATGAGCAGTTCTTC.